The rows below give T cell receptor beta chains drawn from one sample of a study of CD8+ T cells in alopecia areata. The protocol was immunoSEQ multiplex PCR, while the TCRdb copy is restricted to in-frame clones and leaves out a portion. The table includes some 110,000 clones, about 60% detected once. Sequencing was done on a sample of CD4+ T cells sorted from blood. These TCRs come from a human donor in good health. Each CDR3 is given with its conserved first and last residue. D genes are given only for firm matches. A clone size is listed for some rows: how often the clone was seen (once, few, many), or a class if it is expanded.

size: -; J: TRBJ1-2; D: -; V: TRBV4-1; CDR3: CASSQEGGTIGPRYGYTF; DNA: TGCGCCAGCAGCCAAGAGGGGGGCACAATAGGGCCTAGGTATGGCTACACCTTC
size: -; J: TRBJ1-5; D: -; V: TRBV30; CDR3: CAWSVPGSQGPQHF; DNA: TGTGCCTGGAGTGTACCCGGATCTCAGGGGCCCCAGCATTTT
size: -; J: TRBJ1-1; D: -; V: TRBV30; CDR3: CAWRTAMNTEAFF; DNA: TGTGCCTGGCGGACGGCCATGAACACTGAAGCTTTCTTT
size: -; J: TRBJ2-3; D: TRBD1; V: TRBV19; CDR3: CASNPTGLDTQYF; DNA: TGTGCCAGTAACCCGACAGGGTTAGATACGCAGTATTTT
size: -; J: TRBJ1-2; D: -; V: TRBV4-1; CDR3: CASSLRGGLSYGYTF; DNA: TGCGCCAGCAGCCTACGGGGGGGCTTATCCTATGGCTACACCTTC
size: -; J: TRBJ2-3; D: -; V: TRBV23-1; CDR3: CASPPSPMGAGTDTQYF; DNA: TGCGCCAGCCCCCCCTCACCAATGGGGGCTGGGACAGATACGCAGTATTTT
size: -; J: TRBJ2-5; D: TRBD2; V: TRBV15; CDR3: CATSRDRGVETQYF; DNA: TGTGCCACCAGCAGAGATCGGGGGGTCGAGACCCAGTACTTC
size: few; J: TRBJ1-1; D: TRBD1; V: TRBV7-9; CDR3: CASRPGQGGGNTEAFF; DNA: TGTGCCAGCAGGCCGGGACAGGGAGGCGGGAACACTGAAGCTTTCTTT
size: few; J: TRBJ1-1; D: TRBD1; V: TRBV30; CDR3: CAYQPGTGGTEAFF; DNA: TGTGCCTACCAACCCGGGACAGGGGGGACTGAAGCTTTCTTT
size: -; J: TRBJ2-7; D: TRBD1; V: TRBV7-9; CDR3: CASGDRGQHTKQYF; DNA: TGTGCCAGCGGGGACAGGGGGCAACACACGAAGCAGTACTTC
size: -; J: TRBJ2-5; D: -; V: TRBV30; CDR3: CAWSVESRQGDIVETQYF; DNA: TGTGCCTGGAGTGTGGAGTCCAGGCAGGGCGATATTGTGGAGACCCAGTACTTC
size: few; J: TRBJ2-6; D: -; V: TRBV19; CDR3: CASTIGGLVSGANVLTF; DNA: TGTGCCAGTACCATCGGGGGTTTAGTCTCTGGGGCCAACGTCCTGACTTTC
size: -; J: TRBJ1-6; D: -; V: TRBV27; CDR3: CASRLNRGSPLHF; DNA: TGTGCCAGCAGATTGAACCGAGGTTCACCCCTCCACTTT
size: few; J: TRBJ1-2; D: -; V: TRBV5-6; CDR3: CASSLERVSNYGYTF; DNA: TGTGCCAGCAGCTTGGAGCGGGTTTCTAACTATGGCTACACCTTC
size: -; J: TRBJ2-1; D: -; V: TRBV30; CDR3: CAWSVTSYNEQFF; DNA: TGTGCCTGGAGTGTAACCAGTTACAATGAGCAGTTCTTC
size: -; J: TRBJ2-6; D: -; V: TRBV27; CDR3: CASSDGSGANVLTF; DNA: TGTGCCAGCAGTGACGGCTCTGGGGCCAACGTCCTGACTTTC
size: -; J: TRBJ2-3; D: -; V: TRBV27; CDR3: CASATGFVGTQYF; DNA: TGTGCCAGCGCAACAGGGTTTGTCGGTACGCAGTATTTT
size: few; J: TRBJ1-1; D: -; V: TRBV29-1; CDR3: CSVRMNTEAFF; DNA: TGCAGCGTTCGCATGAACACTGAAGCTTTCTTT
size: -; J: TRBJ2-2; D: -; V: TRBV29-1; CDR3: CSVESFTGELFF; DNA: TGCAGCGTTGAGTCCTTCACCGGGGAGCTGTTTTTT
size: -; J: TRBJ2-7; D: TRBD1; V: TRBV6-5; CDR3: CASSYSATGVYEQYF; DNA: TGTGCCAGCAGTTACTCGGCGACAGGGGTGTACGAGCAGTACTTC
size: -; J: TRBJ1-6; D: -; V: TRBV7-8; CDR3: CASSTTLRDSPLHF; DNA: TGTGCCAGCAGCACCACCTTACGGGATTCACCCCTCCACTTT
size: -; J: TRBJ2-5; D: -; V: TRBV29-1; CDR3: CSVRRSGETQYF; DNA: TGCAGCGTCAGACGGAGCGGAGAGACCCAGTACTTC
size: -; J: TRBJ1-2; D: TRBD1; V: TRBV5-1; CDR3: CASSIRDSSGYTF; DNA: TGCGCCAGCAGCATCCGGGACAGTTCGGGCTACACCTTC
size: few; J: TRBJ2-2; D: -; V: TRBV19; CDR3: CASSLEVSGELFF; DNA: TGTGCCAGTAGTTTGGAAGTGAGCGGGGAGCTGTTTTTT
size: -; J: TRBJ2-1; D: -; V: TRBV7-3; CDR3: CASSLNVGGEQFF; DNA: TGTGCCAGCAGCTTAAACGTCGGGGGTGAGCAGTTCTTC
size: -; J: TRBJ1-1; D: -; V: TRBV9; CDR3: CASSNTENTEAFF; DNA: TGTGCCAGCAGCAACACAGAGAACACTGAAGCTTTCTTT
size: few; J: TRBJ2-1; D: -; V: TRBV11-2; CDR3: CASSLDNEQFF; DNA: TGTGCCAGCAGCCTCGACAATGAGCAGTTCTTC
size: -; J: TRBJ2-3; D: -; V: TRBV11-2; CDR3: CASSLATDTQYF; DNA: TGTGCCAGCAGCTTAGCGACAGATACGCAGTATTTT
size: -; J: TRBJ1-2; D: -; V: TRBV7-2; CDR3: CASSTRTENYGYTF; DNA: TGTGCCAGCAGCACGCGGACAGAAAACTATGGCTACACCTTC
size: -; J: TRBJ2-3; D: TRBD1; V: TRBV5-4; CDR3: CASSQGAHSTDTQYF; DNA: TGTGCCAGCAGCCAGGGGGCCCATAGCACAGATACGCAGTATTTT
size: few; J: TRBJ1-2; D: -; V: TRBV29-1; CDR3: CSVEDPSRAGYTF; DNA: TGCAGCGTTGAAGACCCATCCAGGGCTGGCTACACCTTC
size: -; J: TRBJ2-5; D: -; V: TRBV25-1; CDR3: CASSERGETQYF; DNA: TGTGCCAGCAGTGAACGAGGAGAGACCCAGTACTTC
size: -; J: TRBJ1-1; D: -; V: TRBV19; CDR3: CASSMISFNTEAFF; DNA: TGTGCCAGTAGTATGATAAGTTTTAACACTGAAGCTTTCTTT
size: few; J: TRBJ2-7; D: -; V: TRBV29-1; CDR3: CSVDGREFGEQYF; DNA: TGCAGCGTTGATGGACGGGAGTTTGGTGAGCAGTACTTC
size: few; J: TRBJ2-7; D: -; V: TRBV29-1; CDR3: CSVATALGEQYF; DNA: TGCAGCGTTGCGACTGCTCTGGGCGAGCAGTACTTC
size: -; J: TRBJ2-3; D: -; V: TRBV27; CDR3: CASSLSQGTDTQYF; DNA: TGTGCCAGCAGTTTATCACAGGGCACAGATACGCAGTATTTT
size: -; J: TRBJ2-7; D: TRBD2; V: TRBV7-2; CDR3: CASSSRPSSSGGSYEQYF; DNA: TGTGCCAGCAGCTCTAGACCCTCTTCTAGCGGGGGGTCCTACGAGCAGTACTTC
size: -; J: TRBJ2-1; D: TRBD2; V: TRBV7-9; CDR3: CASSFFSGGTDEQFF; DNA: TGTGCCAGCAGCTTCTTTAGCGGGGGAACGGATGAGCAGTTCTTC
size: -; J: TRBJ1-1; D: -; V: TRBV9; CDR3: CASSVATRTEAFF; DNA: TGTGCCAGCAGCGTAGCTACGAGGACAGAGGCTTTCTTT
size: -; J: TRBJ1-6; D: -; V: TRBV6-5; CDR3: CASRTGTLIDSPLHF; DNA: TGTGCCAGCAGGACCGGAACCCTGATTGATTCACCCCTCCACTTT
size: few; J: TRBJ2-7; D: -; V: TRBV9; CDR3: CASSGGFPHEQYF; DNA: TGTGCCAGCAGCGGGGGGTTCCCCCACGAGCAGTACTTC
size: once; J: TRBJ1-6; D: TRBD1; V: TRBV27; CDR3: CASRPLRDRALNSPLHF; DNA: TGTGCCAGCAGGCCACTGCGGGACAGGGCGTTGAATTCACCCCTCCACTTT
size: -; J: TRBJ2-1; D: -; V: TRBV19; CDR3: CASRTLGGGSYNEQFF; DNA: TGTGCCAGTAGAACCTTAGGGGGGGGGAGTTACAATGAGCAGTTCTTC
size: -; J: TRBJ1-1; D: TRBD1; V: TRBV10-3; CDR3: CAISGGQGTEAFF; DNA: TGTGCCATCAGTGGGGGACAGGGCACTGAAGCTTTCTTT
size: -; J: TRBJ2-1; D: -; V: TRBV12-5; CDR3: CASVEGFSYNEQFF; DNA: TGTGCTAGTGTGGAGGGATTCTCCTACAATGAGCAGTTCTTC
size: -; J: TRBJ2-7; D: TRBD1; V: TRBV2; CDR3: CASRVGQGSYEQYF; DNA: TGTGCCAGCAGAGTCGGACAGGGGAGCTACGAGCAGTACTTC
size: once; J: TRBJ2-1; D: -; V: TRBV9; CDR3: CASSSDAIYNEQFF; DNA: TGTGCCAGCAGCTCCGACGCTATTTACAATGAGCAGTTCTTC